One and the same sample provided the 22 T cell receptor beta chains below, sequenced in a study of T cell responses to AZD1222 COVID-19 vaccine. Profiling relied on immunoSEQ multiplex PCR, and the TCRdb table lists in-frame clones only, not all of them. The sample includes about 200,000 clones, almost 95% of them seen just once. Sample: peripheral blood, taken on day 0 of AZD1222 vaccination. These receptors all come from an adult in good health.

V gene TRBV10-3 combines with J gene TRBJ2-7; perhaps TRBD1 as D (5 bases). Germline CDR1 ENHRY, CDR2 SYGVKD. The CDR3 length is 11 residues. Trimming removed 11 bases at V and 6 bases at J, with 14 bases between. The CDR3 DNA sequence: TGTGCCTCTGGCCAGGGTTCCGAGCAGTACTTC. Protein sequence: CASGQGSEQYF.

This clone appeared once. V and J are TRBV10-2 and TRBJ2-1; 9 bases line up with TRBD2. V was clipped by 8 bases and J by 4 bases; unmatched bases: 9. CDR1 and CDR2 (germline): WSHSY, SAAADI. The CDR3 runs to 15 residues. CDR3 DNA: TGCGCCAGCGGCCGTCAGACTAGCGGATACAATGAGCAGTTCTTC. Protein: CASGRQTSGYNEQFF.

The rearrangement joins TRBV6-4 to TRBJ2-3; unclear D gene. Trimming removed 6 bases at V and 5 bases at J, with 9 bases between. Germline CDR1 MRHNA, CDR2 SNTAGT. This CDR3 comprises 12 residues. CDR3 sequence: CASSDQGDTQYF. The CDR3 DNA reads as TGTGCCAGCAGCGACCAAGGAGATACGCAGTATTTT.

The CDR3, as DNA: TGTGCCAGCAGCGCCGGACTAGCGGGGGGAAATGAGCAGTTCTTC. It codes for CASSAGLAGGNEQFF. V usage is TRBV7-3 and J usage is TRBJ2-1; 14 nucleotides match TRBD2. V was pared by 5 bases and J by 7 bases, with 4 bases of the junction left unmatched. There are 15 residues in the CDR3. Germline CDR1 reads SGHTA; CDR2 reads FQGTGA.

The V call is TRBV3-1 (or the pseudogene TRBV3-2), the J call TRBJ1-6; a possible D gene is TRBD1 (5 bases). The germline V and J ends were trimmed by 5 bases and 5 bases, with 13 bases remaining between them. Germline assignment: CDR1 LGHDT and CDR2 YNNKEL (reference sequence). The CDR3 contains 15 residues. The CDR3 here is CASSEGTSNNSPLHF. CDR3 bases: TGTGCCAGCAGCGAGGGGACGTCGAATAATTCACCCCTCCACTTT.

This sequence joins TRBV25-1 and TRBJ1-3; D ambiguous. Germline V gene sequence: CDR1 MGHDK, CDR2 SYGVNS. Trimming left V 0 bases short and J 0 bases short, with 9 bases between. The CDR3 loop spans 16 amino acids. This CDR3 is CASSEYLGSSGNTIYF. In DNA, the CDR3 is TGTGCCAGCAGTGAATATTTAGGAAGCTCTGGAAACACCATATATTTT.

This chain uses TRBV5-4 with TRBJ2-4; a weak D match, TRBD1 (7 bases). The CDR3 extends over 16 amino acids. The V gene's germline CDR1 is SGHNT and CDR2 YYREEE (reference sequence). The V gene lost 9 bases and the J gene lost 0 bases, with 19 bases spanning the gap. The CDR3 protein is CATMSRQGGAKNIQYF. CDR3 bases: TGTGCCACCATGTCGCGGCAGGGGGGAGCCAAAAACATTCAGTACTTC.

Only one count was recorded for this clone. V usage is TRBV9 and J usage is TRBJ2-6; the match to TRBD2 covers 7 bases. This CDR3 spans 17 amino acids. From germline, CDR1 is SGDLS and CDR2 YYNGEE. Germline trimming cut 1 base from V and 2 bases from J; bases unmatched to any gene: 6. The CDR3 DNA follows: TGTGCCAGCAGCGTACCTTTGAGCGGGGCTGGGGCCAACGTCCTGACTTTC. Translation: CASSVPLSGAGANVLTF.

The chain couples TRBV28 to TRBJ1-5, with D possibly TRBD1 on 6 matching bases. The V end lost 6 bases, the J end lost 4 bases, and 13 bases lay between the germline ends. CDR3 length: 14 residues. Germline V gene sequence: CDR1 MDHEN, CDR2 SYDVKM. In DNA, the CDR3 is TGTGCCAGCAGAGGACAGAGGGGTAATCAGCCCCAGCATTTT. Translating gives CASRGQRGNQPQHF.

V gene TRBV29-1 combines with J gene TRBJ1-3, with no clear D. Trimming pared 3 bases from V and 0 bases from J, leaving 9 bases between. Germline V gives CDR1 SQVTM, CDR2 ANQGSEA. The CDR3 consists of 14 residues. This chain's CDR3 is CSVEPGGSGNTIYF. The CDR3 DNA reads as TGCAGCGTTGAGCCGGGCGGCTCTGGAAACACCATATATTTT.

The chain recombines TRBV7-3 with TRBJ2-1; D not certain. This CDR3 region has 15 residues. Looked up from germline, CDR1 is SGHTA and CDR2 is FQGTGA. Trimming pared 7 bases from V and 5 bases from J, leaving 18 bases between. The CDR3 nucleotides are TGTGCCAGCACCCTCGCGCCAATCGAGAACAATGAGCAGTTCTTC. Amino acids: CASTLAPIENNEQFF. The full variable domain, its missing parts supplied by reference TRBV7-3 and TRBJ2-1, is GAGVSQTPSNKVTEKGKYVELRCDPISGHTALYWYRQSLGQGPEFLIYFQGTGAADDSGLPNDRFFAVRPEGSVSTLKIQRTERGDSAVYLCASTLAPIENNEQFFGPGTRLTVL.

V gene TRBV4-1 combines with J gene TRBJ2-2, with D possibly TRBD2 on 7 matching bases. Between the trimmed V and J ends, which lost 3 bases and 5 bases, there was a span of 16 bases. Germline V gene lookup returns CDR1 MGHRA and CDR2 YSYEKL. This CDR3 is 16 amino acids long. CDR3 loop: CASSQDGGAWTGELFF. CDR3 nucleotide sequence: TGCGCCAGCAGCCAGGATGGGGGGGCTTGGACCGGGGAGCTGTTTTTT.

The rearrangement links TRBV3-1 (or the pseudogene TRBV3-2) to TRBJ1-2; TRBD1 might be the D (6 bases). Between the trimmed V and J ends, which lost 4 bases and 4 bases, there was a span of 13 bases. There are 14 residues in the CDR3. Germline CDR1 is LGHDT and CDR2 is YNNKEL (reference sequence). The CDR3 nucleotides read TGTGCCAGCAGCCCAACACAGGGCCGCTATGGCTACACCTTC. It codes for CASSPTQGRYGYTF.

CDR3 region: CASSPGQHYGYTF. The DNA of the CDR3 is TGTGCCAGCAGCCCGGGACAGCACTATGGCTACACCTTC. The chain recombines TRBV5-6 with TRBJ1-2, with 7 bases identical to TRBD1. Germline CDR1 is SGHDT and CDR2 is YYEEEE. The CDR3 is made up of 13 amino acids. Trimming took 4 bases from V and 3 from J; bases not matched to a gene: 3.

V and J are TRBV30 and TRBJ2-7; D remains unclear. The V end lost 4 bases, the J end lost 5 bases, and 9 bases lay between the germline ends. The germline gives CDR1 GTSNPN, CDR2 SVGIG (reference sequence). This CDR3 has 11 amino acids. The CDR3 reads CAWKTLHEQYF. The CDR3, as DNA: TGTGCCTGGAAAACGCTTCACGAGCAGTACTTC.

This chain uses TRBV7-9 with TRBJ2-2; 14 nucleotides line up with TRBD2. The germline V gene encodes CDR1 SEHNR and CDR2 FQNEAQ (reference sequence). The CDR3 contains 15 residues. Trimming removed 5 bases from V and 10 bases from J; junction bases left unmatched: 6. The CDR3 is CASSRSTSGGAELFF. The CDR3 region has the DNA TGTGCCAGCAGCCGCTCGACTAGCGGGGGGGCGGAGCTGTTTTTT.

The chain joins TRBV7-2 to TRBJ2-1, with TRBD2 as a possible D gene (7 bases). Germline loops: CDR1 SGHTA, CDR2 FQGNSA. The V gene lost 4 bases and the J gene lost 10 bases, with 14 bases spanning the gap. This CDR3 has 13 residues. The CDR3 here is CASSWGGRQEQFF. DNA for the CDR3: TGTGCCAGCAGCTGGGGGGGCCGGCAAGAGCAGTTCTTC.

The rearrangement uses TRBV6-6 and TRBJ2-2; D remains unclear. The CDR3 consists of 14 residues. V was cut by 2 bases and J by 5 bases, with 9 bases left in between. CDR1 is MNHNY and CDR2 is SVGAGI in the germline V gene (reference sequence). CDR3 DNA: TGTGCCAGCAGTTACGGAATGGATACCGGGGAGCTGTTTTTT. It translates to CASSYGMDTGELFF.

This rearrangement joins TRBV4-2 to TRBJ2-7; possibly TRBD2 for D (5 bases). V was clipped by 8 bases and J by 0 bases, with 8 bases between them. CDR1 and CDR2 from the germline V gene are LGHNA and YNFKEQ. The CDR3 has 12 residues. The CDR3 is CASSGFSYEQYF. The CDR3 region has the DNA TGTGCCAGCTCGGGGTTCTCCTACGAGCAGTACTTC.

This sequence joins TRBV5-1 and TRBJ2-7; perhaps TRBD2 as D (6 bases). Germline CDR1 is SGHRS and CDR2 is YFSETQ. CDR3 length: 14 amino acids. V was clipped by 3 bases and J by 3 bases, with 13 bases between them. For the CDR3, the DNA is TGCGCCAGCAGCTGGGGGGACTTTGACTACGAGCAGTACTTC. This encodes CASSWGDFDYEQYF.

The rearrangement links TRBV11-1 to TRBJ2-1, with 8 positions matching TRBD2. The germline CDR1 and CDR2 sequences are SGHAT and FQDESV (reference sequence). This CDR3 has 15 residues. V shed 4 bases and J 7 bases; nucleotides not matched to a gene: 9. Here the CDR3 reads CASSSGVAGWNEQFF. The CDR3 region has the DNA TGTGCCAGCAGCTCCGGGGTAGCGGGGTGGAATGAGCAGTTCTTC.

The V call is TRBV7-8, the J call TRBJ1-2; D possibly corresponds to TRBD1 (6 bases). Trimming removed 5 bases at V and 1 base at J, with 11 bases between. The CDR3 is 14 residues long. CDR1 SGHVS and CDR2 FQNEAQ come from the germline V gene. The CDR3 here is CASSTGQINYGYTF. CDR3 in DNA: TGTGCCAGCAGCACCGGACAGATTAACTATGGCTACACCTTC. The full variable domain, in which reference TRBV7-8 and TRBJ1-2 provide the parts outside the CDR3, is GAGVSQSPRYKVAKRGQDVALRCDPISGHVSLFWYQQALGQGPEFLTYFQNEAQLDKSGLPSDRFFAERPEGSVSTLKIQRTQQEDSAVYLCASSTGQINYGYTFGSGTRLTVV.